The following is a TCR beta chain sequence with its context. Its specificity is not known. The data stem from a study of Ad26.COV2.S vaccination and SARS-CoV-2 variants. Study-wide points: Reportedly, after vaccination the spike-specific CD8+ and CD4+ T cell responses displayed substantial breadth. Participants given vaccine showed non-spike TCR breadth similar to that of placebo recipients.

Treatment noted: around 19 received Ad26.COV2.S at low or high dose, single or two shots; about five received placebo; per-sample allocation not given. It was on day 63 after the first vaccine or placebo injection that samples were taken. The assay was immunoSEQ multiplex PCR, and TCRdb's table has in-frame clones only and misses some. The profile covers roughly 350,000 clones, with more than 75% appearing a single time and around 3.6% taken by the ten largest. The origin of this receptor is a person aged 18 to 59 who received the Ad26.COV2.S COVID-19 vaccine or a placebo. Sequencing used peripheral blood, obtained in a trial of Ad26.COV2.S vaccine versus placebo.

The CDR3 protein is CATLGFRGLLDTEAFF. CDR3 DNA sequence: TGTGCCACCTTAGGTTTTAGGGGGCTCTTGGACACTGAAGCTTTCTTT. This chain uses TRBV13 with TRBJ1-1; 7 bases agree with TRBD1. CDR1 is PRHDT, CDR2 FYEKMQ, per germline (reference sequence). V was pared by 10 bases and J by 3 bases, with 17 bases of the junction left unmatched. CDR3 length: 16 amino acids.